This TCR beta chain was sequenced in a study of blood T cell repertoires in COVID-19. CDR3 size: 13 residues. Trimming pared 3 bases from V and 4 bases from J, leaving 8 bases between. Sequencing was performed with immunoSEQ multiplex PCR; in TCRdb, only in-frame clones are kept and a portion is missing. The repertoire holds tens of thousands of clones, with approximately 78% as singletons. The sample was peripheral blood. The V and J genes are TRBV12-3 or TRBV12-4 and TRBJ2-3; D remains unclear. This TCR came from a human donor in a cohort sampled during active COVID-19. CDR3 region: CASSLTAPDTQYF. The CDR3 DNA is TGTGCCAGCAGTTTGACTGCGCCAGATACGCAGTATTTT.